This is a list of T cell receptor beta chains from one sample in a study of shared clonotypes between healthy human individuals. TCRdb keeps only in-frame clones here, not all; method: immunoSEQ multiplex PCR. The sample has some 980,000 clones, 76% seen once. The specimen was memory CD4+ T cells sorted from blood. These receptors originate from a man aged 18-30 years in good health. The CDR3 runs from the conserved cysteine through the conserved F or W. The order of the fields is clone size, V gene, D gene, J gene, CDR3 DNA, CDR3 protein. A D gene is named only where the DNA matches it firmly. Part of the rows lack a size; the others show once, few, many or a class for expanded clones.

many	TRBV6-5	TRBD1	TRBJ1-2	TGTGCCAGCAGTCCGACAGGGAATGGCTACACCTTC	CASSPTGNGYTF
-	TRBV27	TRBD1	TRBJ2-2	TGTGCCAGCAGTTTACGACAGGGGAAGACCGGGGAGCTGTTTTTT	CASSLRQGKTGELFF
once	TRBV5-1	-	TRBJ2-7	TGCGCCAGCAGCTTGGAGGACGGGAGCGCCACTAGGACCTACGAGCAGTACTTC	CASSLEDGSATRTYEQYF
-	TRBV5-4	-	TRBJ2-5	TGTGCCAGCAGCTTATCGGGTGGGACACCGACCCAAGAGACCCAGTACTTC	CASSLSGGTPTQETQYF
-	TRBV28	TRBD1	TRBJ1-4	TGTGCCAGCAGGACGCCGGGACAGGGGGTCTATGAAAAACTGTTTTTT	CASRTPGQGVYEKLFF
-	TRBV7-2	-	TRBJ2-1	TGTGCCAGCAGCTTAGCGGGGGGGCGCTACAATGAGCAGTTCTTC	CASSLAGGRYNEQFF
-	TRBV7-6	TRBD2	TRBJ2-2	TGTGCCAGCACCTCCCGGCTAGCGGGAGGTAACGGCGGGGAGCTGTTTTTT	CASTSRLAGGNGGELFF
-	TRBV6-6	-	TRBJ1-4	TGTGCCAGCTTTAAGCGCGGTAGTCGGGAAAAACTGTTTTTT	CASFKRGSREKLFF
-	TRBV9	TRBD2	TRBJ2-2	TGTGCCAGCAGCGTATCGGGACTAGCGCTGAACACCGGGGAGCTGTTTTTT	CASSVSGLALNTGELFF
few	TRBV5-4	TRBD2	TRBJ2-1	TGTGCCAGCAGCTTGGCCCGATTCGGACTAGCGGGAGACAATGAGCAGTTCTTC	CASSLARFGLAGDNEQFF
-	TRBV4-3	-	TRBJ2-3	TGCGCCAGCAGCCAAGAGGGGCAGGCCGATACGCAGTATTTT	CASSQEGQADTQYF
few	TRBV28	TRBD1	TRBJ2-7	TGTGCCAGCAGTTTCTCTGGGACAGGGAACTACGAGCAGTACTTC	CASSFSGTGNYEQYF
-	TRBV29-1	-	TRBJ2-6	TGCAGCGTTTTTGAAGGACACTCTGGGGCCAACGTCCTGACTTTC	CSVFEGHSGANVLTF
-	TRBV2	-	TRBJ2-2	TGTGCCAGCAGTGAAGTGACAGTTACCGGGGAGCTGTTTTTT	CASSEVTVTGELFF
-	TRBV2	TRBD2	TRBJ2-5	TGTGCCAGCAGCCCGGGACTAGCGGGAGGAGAGACCCAGTACTTC	CASSPGLAGGETQYF
-	TRBV15	-	TRBJ1-4	TGTGCCACCAGCATCAACGCACCTGAAAAACTGTTTTTT	CATSINAPEKLFF
-	TRBV4-1	TRBD1	TRBJ2-6	TGCGCCAGCAGCCAATCCCGGGACAGGGGTTCTGGGGCCAACGTCCTGACTTTC	CASSQSRDRGSGANVLTF
-	TRBV19	-	TRBJ2-5	TGTGCCAGTAGTATAGTGGACCAAGAGACCCAGTACTTC	CASSIVDQETQYF
-	TRBV27	TRBD1	TRBJ1-5	TGTGCCTCCGGGACAGGCAATCAGCCCCAGCATTTT	CASGTGNQPQHF
once	TRBV28	-	TRBJ2-3	TGTGCCAGCAGTGCTCCCGCACATACGCAGTATTTT	CASSAPAHTQYF
-	TRBV27	TRBD1	TRBJ2-7	TGTGCCAGCAGTACCCCTGGGACAGGGGGCTCCTACGAGCAGTACTTC	CASSTPGTGGSYEQYF
-	TRBV6-1	-	TRBJ1-2	TGTGCCAGCGTTCTGGGCCTAGAATTCTATGGCTACACCTTC	CASVLGLEFYGYTF
once	TRBV9	TRBD2	TRBJ2-7	TGTGCCAGCAGCGCGGGACTAGCGGCTTCCTACGAGCAGTACTTC	CASSAGLAASYEQYF
-	TRBV19	TRBD1	TRBJ1-1	TGTGCCAGTAGAGGACAGGGCAACACTGAAGCTTTCTTT	CASRGQGNTEAFF
-	TRBV6-1	TRBD2	TRBJ2-2	TGTGCCAGCAGCTGGGTAGCGGGAGGGACCGGGGAGCTGTTTTTT	CASSWVAGGTGELFF
-	TRBV9	-	TRBJ2-3	TGTGCCAGCAGCGTAGAGAACAGGGTAGCGGATACGCAGTATTTT	CASSVENRVADTQYF
few	TRBV18	TRBD1	TRBJ1-4	TGTGCCAGCTCGCCCAGGGGGCAAAGTAATGAAAAACTGTTTTTT	CASSPRGQSNEKLFF
-	TRBV6-1	TRBD1	TRBJ2-7	TGTGCCAGCAGTGAATCCGGGACAGGGACCTACGAGCAGTACTTC	CASSESGTGTYEQYF
-	TRBV5-1	-	TRBJ1-2	TGCGCCAGCAGCTCTCAGGGCAATGGCTACACCTTC	CASSSQGNGYTF
-	TRBV18	-	TRBJ2-7	TGTGCCAGCTCAGGGGGGTCGGCCTCGAACTCCTACGAGCAGTACTTC	CASSGGSASNSYEQYF
few	TRBV10-3	-	TRBJ2-7	TGTGCCATCACCGAACAGACTTCCTACGAGCAGTACTTC	CAITEQTSYEQYF
medium-sized	TRBV28	-	TRBJ1-3	TGTGCCAGCAGTTCCCCGAGCGGCTCTGGAAACACCATATATTTT	CASSSPSGSGNTIYF
-	TRBV5-6	-	TRBJ2-5	TGTGCCAGCAGCCTTCCTGGGGGAGAGACCCAGTACTTC	CASSLPGGETQYF
-	TRBV7-8	TRBD2	TRBJ2-1	TGTGCCAGCAGCTTAAAGGGGCTAGCGGGAGTCTACAATGAGCAGTTCTTC	CASSLKGLAGVYNEQFF
few	TRBV4-3	TRBD1	TRBJ1-2	TGCGCCAGCAGCCAAGATAGTATGGCTAAGGGACAGGGAATGGTGGTCTACTTC	CASSQDSMAKGQGMVVYF
-	TRBV6-1	-	TRBJ1-6	TGTGCCAGCACTGACCTGAGTCGGGGGCAAAGTTCACCCCTCCACTTT	CASTDLSRGQSSPLHF
-	TRBV30	TRBD1	TRBJ2-1	TGTGCCTGGACGACAGGGGGCAGGGTTAATGAGCAGTTCTTC	CAWTTGGRVNEQFF